The present T cell receptor beta chain was sequenced within a study of control samples from healthy donors and cancer patients. Method: immunoSEQ multiplex PCR; TCRdb's copy keeps in-frame clones and lacks some. This sample has 130,000 or so clones, with approximately 94% found just once. The CDR3 extends over 14 amino acids. In germline, CDR1 is SGHAT, CDR2 FQNNGV. The V gene lost 11 bases and the J gene lost 5 bases, with 19 bases spanning the gap. The specimen sequenced was blood. The V gene is TRBV11-2, the J gene TRBJ2-1; no reliable D call. The source of this sequence is a man aged 35 to 55 in good health. The CDR3 is CASTPGPANNEQFF. The CDR3 coding sequence is TGTGCCTCCACCCCTGGGCCAGCCAACAATGAGCAGTTCTTC.